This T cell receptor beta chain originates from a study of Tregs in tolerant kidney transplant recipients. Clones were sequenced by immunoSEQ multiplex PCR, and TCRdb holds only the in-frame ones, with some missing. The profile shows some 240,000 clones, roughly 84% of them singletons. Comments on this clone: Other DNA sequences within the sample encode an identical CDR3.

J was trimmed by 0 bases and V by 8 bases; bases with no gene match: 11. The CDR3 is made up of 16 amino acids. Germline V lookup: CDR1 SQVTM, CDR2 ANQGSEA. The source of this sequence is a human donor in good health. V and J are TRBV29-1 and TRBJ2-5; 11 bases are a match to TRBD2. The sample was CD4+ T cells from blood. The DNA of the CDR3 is TGCAGCTCAGTCGGACTAGCGGGTCGAAACCAAGAGACCCAGTACTTC. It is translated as CSSVGLAGRNQETQYF.